This T cell receptor beta chain was sequenced during a study of regulatory T cells in long-lasting Graves disease. On the study more broadly: Patients newly diagnosed with Graves' had been on antithyroid drugs for under 3 months.

Germline values: CDR1 MGHRA, CDR2 YSYEKL. With 1 base clipped from V and 7 bases from J, the junction kept 10 bases outside the gene matches. There are 17 residues in the CDR3. Building the TCR beta libraries relied on iRepertoire HTBI primers, and CDR3 regions underwent Arm-PCR. TCRdb processed the multiplex PCR reads anew with MiXCR; each CDR3 protein has one entry. This table has around 450,000 distinct CDR3 sequences, 14% to 15% appearing once. Time point in this sample: newly diagnosed GD, antithyroid drugs for less than 3 months. Making the TCR library involved RNA that had been extracted from PBMCs. This clonotype was observed a handful of times. Its antigen is undetermined. Overall study results and limits: Persistent disease showed a preference for TRBV28, TRBJ1-2 and TRBJ2-5. Owing to a sample size that was small, accuracy may have been reduced.

The same data also went into a second study, on T cells in Graves' hyperthyroidism and ophthalmopathy. From that paper: HTBI primers were employed in a first-round RT-PCR of the TCR CDR3.

This TCR came from a woman in her twenties or thirties with Graves disease. The chain has TRBV4-1 and TRBJ2-1; 10 bases agree with TRBD2. Sequencing used peripheral blood mononuclear cells (PBMCs), obtained at new diagnosis, from a patient treated with antithyroid drugs. The CDR3 protein is CASSQGDRLAGENEQFF. CDR3 nucleotide sequence: TGCGCCAGCAGCCAAGGGGACCGGCTAGCGGGAGAGAATGAGCAGTTCTTC.